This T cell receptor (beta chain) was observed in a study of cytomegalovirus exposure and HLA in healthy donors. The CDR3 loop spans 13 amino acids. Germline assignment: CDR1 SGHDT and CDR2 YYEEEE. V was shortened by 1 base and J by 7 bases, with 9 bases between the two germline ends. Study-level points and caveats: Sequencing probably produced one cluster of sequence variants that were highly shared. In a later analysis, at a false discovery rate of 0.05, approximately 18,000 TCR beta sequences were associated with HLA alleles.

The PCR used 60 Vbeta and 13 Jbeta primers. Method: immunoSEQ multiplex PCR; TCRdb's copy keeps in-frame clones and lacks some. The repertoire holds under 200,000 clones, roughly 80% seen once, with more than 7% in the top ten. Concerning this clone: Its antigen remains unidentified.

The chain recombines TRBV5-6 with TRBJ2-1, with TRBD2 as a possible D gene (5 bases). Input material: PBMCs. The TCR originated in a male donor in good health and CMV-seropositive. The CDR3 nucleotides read TGTGCCAGCAGCTTGCTAGCACAGAATGAGCAGTTCTTC. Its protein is CASSLLAQNEQFF.